This TCR beta chain was recovered during a study of CD8 T cells in ankylosing spondylitis. Regarding the study as a whole: The study looked at matched synovial fluid samples from ankylosing spondylitis patients. Disease-linked clones were reported to be significantly enriched there.

TCRdb redid the calling of the 5' RACE reads with MiXCR, one entry per CDR3 protein. The sample has under 120,000 distinct CDR3 sequences, less than 25% seen once; the top ten hold roughly an eighth. The CDR3 loop spans 14 amino acids. With 0 bases removed from V and 6 bases from J, the gap between germline ends came to 12 bases. Germline V gene lookup returns CDR1 SGHRS and CDR2 YFSETQ. This clonotype was counted a few times. Its target is not known. This clonotype was sampled from a male donor with ankylosing spondylitis. V gene TRBV5-1 combines with J gene TRBJ1-1, with no clear D. Material: synovial fluid, either unsorted or a sorted T cell fraction (not recorded which). In DNA form, the CDR3 reads TGCGCCAGCAGCTTGGTTGGCGCTAACGCTGAAGCTTTCTTT. Amino acid sequence: CASSLVGANAEAFF.